The T cell receptor beta chain under discussion was sequenced for a study of Graves' ophthalmopathy and Graves' hyperthyroidism. Whole-study context: Peripheral blood was gathered at the point of initial diagnosis, before any treatment started. General study points: A classifier, a 13-signature model, separated ophthalmopathy from stable hyperthyroidism with roughly 86% sensitivity and approximately 80% specificity. The majority of expanded thyroid clonotypes above 0.001 frequency also occurred in blood.

The authors amplified TCR beta CDR3 regions, and they did so from RNA transcripts for repertoire sequencing. HTBI primers were used in a first-round RT-PCR, which preceded a second-round multiplex PCR. Using its own MiXCR run on the multiplex PCR reads, TCRdb lists one record per CDR3 protein. The sample lists a few hundred thousand distinct CDR3 sequences, approximately 15% occurring once. CDR3 length equals 14 residues. The ends lost 3 bases at V and 3 bases at J; junction bases unmatched: 2. CDR1 and CDR2 from the germline V gene are SGHAT and FQNNGV. This clonotype was found many times. As yet, its antigen is unknown. Patients were excluded if they had other autoimmune diseases or uncontrolled infections, and likewise if pregnancy or lactation applied.

The receptor was isolated from a woman younger than 35 with stable Graves' hyperthyroidism. The chain links TRBV11-2 to TRBJ2-5; TRBD1 aligns across 9 bases. The sample comprised peripheral blood. CDR3 nucleotide sequence: TGTGCCAGCAGCTTCGGGACAGGGAAAGAGACCCAGTACTTC. Its protein product is CASSFGTGKETQYF.